One and the same sample provided the 16 T cell receptor beta chains below, sequenced in a study of blood T cell repertoires in COVID-19 (dated by TCRdb to 2018 to 2020). Receptor libraries were prepared by the immunoSEQ multiplex PCR assay. TCRdb limited this immuneACCESS table to in-frame rearrangements with V and J called. A share of clones is missing; checked studies link under half to unresolved V genes, and the rest is unexplained. This sample gives about 260,000 clones in total; roughly 86% of them show up just once. The top ten hold around 10% of the sample. The sequenced sample was peripheral blood. The receptors shown here come from a man in his forties who had recovered from COVID-19.

This chain links TRBV9 with TRBJ1-6; D is possibly TRBD1 (6 bases). There are 14 residues in the CDR3. CDR1 is SGDLS, CDR2 YYNGEE, per germline. Trimming took 0 bases from V and 8 from J, leaving 9 bases between them. The CDR3 is CASSVAGVDSPLHF. The CDR3, as DNA: TGTGCCAGCAGCGTAGCAGGGGTGGATTCACCCCTCCACTTT. Supplemented by reference TRBV9 and TRBJ1-6, the full variable domain reads DSGVTQTPKHLITATGQRVTLRCSPRSGDLSVYWYQQSLDQGLQFLIQYYNGEERAKGNILERFSAQQFPDLHSELNLSSLELGDSALYFCASSVAGVDSPLHFGNGTRLTVT.

V and J are TRBV2 and TRBJ2-7, with 8 bases aligning to TRBD1. Trimming at V came to 7 bases and at J to 7 bases, leaving 12 bases not matched to a gene. This CDR3 spans 14 amino acids. CDR1 is SNHLY, CDR2 FYNNEI, per germline. The DNA for the CDR3 is TGTGCCAGCACTGCCCCGGGACAGGTTGTAGAGCAGTACTTC. This sequence encodes CASTAPGQVVEQYF.

This clone was detected a few times. V usage is TRBV7-9 and J usage is TRBJ2-1; D perhaps matches TRBD2 (6 bases). V was pared by 1 base and J by 9 bases, with 10 bases between. Per the germline V gene, CDR1 is SEHNR and CDR2 is FQNEAQ (reference sequence). The CDR3 covers 13 residues. The CDR3 DNA reads as TGTGCCAGCAGCTTAGGGGGAGGCGGTGAGCAGTTCTTC. This translates into CASSLGGGGEQFF.

The chain uses TRBV10-1 and TRBJ2-1; 11 nucleotides match TRBD2. CDR1 WNHNN and CDR2 SYGVQD come from the germline V gene (reference sequence). The CDR3 covers 19 residues. Trimming at V came to 0 bases and at J to 5 bases, leaving 12 bases not matched to a gene. In DNA, the CDR3 is TGCGCCAGCAGTGAGTCGAGACTAGCGGGACCGGAAAGGGACAATGAGCAGTTCTTC. Translating it yields CASSESRLAGPERDNEQFF.

The V call is TRBV5-6, the J call TRBJ1-1; 7 nucleotides match TRBD1. Germline V lookup: CDR1 SGHDT, CDR2 YYEEEE. V was clipped by 3 bases and J by 5 bases; unmatched bases: 16. The CDR3 is made up of 17 amino acids. The CDR3 DNA follows: TGTGCCAGCAGCTCCGCTTTACAGGGGCGAGGGTTGACTGAAGCTTTCTTT. Amino acid sequence: CASSSALQGRGLTEAFF.

The V call is TRBV4-3, the J call TRBJ1-2; no clear D. CDR3 length: 14 amino acids. V dropped 8 bases and J dropped 4 bases, with 17 bases sitting between them. Looked up from germline, CDR1 is LGHNA and CDR2 is YSLEER. The CDR3 coding sequence is TGCGCCAGCGGATCAGCGGCGCATAGCTATGGCTACACCTTC. Its protein is CASGSAAHSYGYTF.

This rearrangement joins TRBV20-1 to TRBJ1-1; a possible D gene is TRBD1 (6 bases). CDR3 size: 11 residues. V was cut by 5 bases and J by 11 bases, with 15 bases left in between. CDR1 and CDR2 from the germline V gene are DFQATT and SNEGSKA (reference sequence). CDR3 DNA: TGCAGTGCTGCGGGGGGCCAGCTTGCTTTCTTT. It codes for CSAAGGQLAFF.

The chain joins TRBV5-6 to TRBJ2-7; possibly TRBD1 for D (5 bases). The CDR3 is 15 amino acids. Per the germline V gene, CDR1 is SGHDT and CDR2 is YYEEEE. With 1 base removed from V and 5 bases from J, the gap between germline ends came to 16 bases. The CDR3: CASSLIGAPLDEQYF. In nucleotides, the CDR3 is TGTGCCAGCAGCTTGATAGGGGCCCCTCTGGACGAGCAGTACTTC.

The V gene is TRBV7-2, the J gene TRBJ2-5, with D possibly matching TRBD2 (7 bases). Trimming left V 1 base short and J 11 bases short, with 20 bases between. Germline values: CDR1 SGHTA, CDR2 FQGNSA. The CDR3 sequence is 15 residues long. The CDR3 reads CASSLGFGGGTGQYF. In nucleotides, the CDR3 is TGTGCCAGCAGCTTAGGGTTTGGGGGGGGCACCGGGCAGTACTTC.

The rearrangement joins TRBV7-6 to TRBJ2-6; a possible D gene is TRBD2 (5 bases). V lost 3 bases to trimming and J lost 0 bases, with 12 bases between them. The CDR3 length is 17 residues. Germline V CDR1 and CDR2: SGHVS, FNYEAQ. The CDR3 loop reads CASSLWPEGSGANVLTF. CDR3 DNA: TGTGCCAGCAGCTTGTGGCCCGAGGGCTCTGGGGCCAACGTCCTGACTTTC.

This chain connects TRBV6-1 to TRBJ1-1, with TRBD1 matching 7 bases. Looked up from germline, CDR1 is MNHNS and CDR2 is SASEGT. The CDR3 contains 14 residues. The V and J ends lost 1 base and 5 bases, in that order; junction bases with no gene match: 4. The CDR3 is CASSEGGRGTEAFF. In DNA form, the CDR3 reads TGTGCCAGCAGTGAAGGGGGCAGGGGGACTGAAGCTTTCTTT.

This clone was observed a handful of times. This chain connects TRBV18 to TRBJ1-1, with TRBD1 matching over 7 bases. V lost 4 bases and J lost 4; bases outside the gene matches: 6. CDR3 size: 14 residues. CDR1 and CDR2 (germline): KGHSH, LQKENI. The CDR3 DNA reads TGTGCCAGCTCACTCGACAGGGCAGGCACTGAAGCTTTCTTT. This encodes CASSLDRAGTEAFF.

This chain connects TRBV9 to TRBJ2-7, with 14 bases identical to TRBD2. CDR3 length equals 17 residues. In germline, CDR1 is SGDLS, CDR2 YYNGEE. The trim removed 3 bases at V and 13 bases at J, leaving 18 bases unmatched. The CDR3 DNA sequence: TGTGCCAGCAGCGCCTTCCATGATGGACTAGCGGGAGGTCCCCGATACTTC. This translates into CASSAFHDGLAGGPRYF.

This chain uses TRBV19 with TRBJ1-4; 9 nucleotides agree with TRBD1. The CDR3 contains 14 residues. V shed 4 bases and J 8 bases; nucleotides not matched to a gene: 5. Germline V lookup: CDR1 LNHDA, CDR2 SQIVND (reference sequence). Here the CDR3 DNA reads TGTGCCAGTAGTACGGACAGGGGCGTCGAAAAACTGTTTTTT. It encodes CASSTDRGVEKLFF.

The chain has TRBV9 and TRBJ1-2; D remains unclear. Germline CDR1 SGDLS, CDR2 YYNGEE. Trimming removed 4 bases from V and 2 bases from J, with 9 bases in between. CDR3 length: 13 residues. This chain's CDR3 is CASSPTHNYGYTF. The CDR3, as DNA: TGTGCCAGCAGCCCGACACACAACTATGGCTACACCTTC.

The chain uses TRBV21-1 and TRBJ2-3; TRBD2, the D gene given by the table, was not confirmed from the DNA. TRBV21-1 is a documented pseudogene. The CDR3 covers 17 residues. This CDR3 reads CASSHRLAGFVTDTQYF. For the CDR3, the DNA is TGTGCCAGCAGCCACCGACTAGCGGGGTTTGTCACAGATACGCAGTATTTT.